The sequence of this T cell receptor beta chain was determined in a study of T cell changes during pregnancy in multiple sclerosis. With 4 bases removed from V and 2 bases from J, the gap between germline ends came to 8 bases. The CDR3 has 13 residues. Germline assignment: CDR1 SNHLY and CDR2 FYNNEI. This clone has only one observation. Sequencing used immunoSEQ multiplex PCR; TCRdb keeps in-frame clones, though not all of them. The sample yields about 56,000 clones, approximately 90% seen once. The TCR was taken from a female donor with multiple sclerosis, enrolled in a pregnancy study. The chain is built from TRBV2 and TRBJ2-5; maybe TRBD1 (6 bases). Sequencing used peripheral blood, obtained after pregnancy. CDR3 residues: CASSGGQQETQYF. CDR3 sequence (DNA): TGTGCCAGCAGTGGCGGACAGCAAGAGACCCAGTACTTC.